The rows below give T cell receptor beta chains drawn from one sample of a study of blood T cell repertoires in COVID-19. TCRdb keeps only in-frame clones here, not all; method: immunoSEQ multiplex PCR. The sample has 300,000 or so clones, approximately 90% seen once. The sequencing input was PBMCs or T cells enriched from blood (not recorded which). The origin of the receptors is a woman younger than 45 who had recovered from COVID-19. Each CDR3 is given with its conserved first and last residue.

v_call	j_call	cdr3_aa
TRBV24-1	TRBJ2-5	CATSDPNHQETQYF
TRBV10-3	TRBJ1-5	CAISDYGLNQPQHF
TRBV7-3	TRBJ1-6	CASSHRGSPLHF
TRBV6-5	TRBJ1-1	CASSLGGVRTEAFF
TRBV5-1	TRBJ1-1	CASANNRETEAFF
TRBV18	TRBJ2-7	CASSLGQGPYEQYF
TRBV7-2	TRBJ1-2	CASSSIAGMYGYTF
TRBV2	TRBJ2-1	CASSEGEGFF
TRBV6-5	TRBJ1-1	CASSRGTEAFF
TRBV30	TRBJ2-7	CAWSHGEYEQYF
TRBV19	TRBJ1-2	CASSSSTGLYGYTF
TRBV6-5	TRBJ2-2	CASSYSRARGGELFF
TRBV7-9	TRBJ1-1	CASSFGGAGTEAFF
TRBV5-8	TRBJ1-5	CASRSTGTNQPQHF
TRBV11-3	TRBJ1-4	CASSRGGGEKLFF
TRBV11-3	TRBJ2-2	CASSLGSNRGTGELFF
TRBV15	TRBJ2-7	CATGSAGYEQYF